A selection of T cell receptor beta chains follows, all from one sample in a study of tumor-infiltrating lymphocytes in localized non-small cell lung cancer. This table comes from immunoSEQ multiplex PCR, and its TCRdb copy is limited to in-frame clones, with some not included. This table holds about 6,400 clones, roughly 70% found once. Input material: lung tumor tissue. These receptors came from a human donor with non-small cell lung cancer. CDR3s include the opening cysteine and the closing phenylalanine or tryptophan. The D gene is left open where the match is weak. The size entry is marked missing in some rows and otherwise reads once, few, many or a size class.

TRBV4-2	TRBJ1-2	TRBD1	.	CASSQVAGGSDGYTF	TGTGCCAGCAGCCAAGTGGCAGGGGGTTCCGATGGCTACACCTTC
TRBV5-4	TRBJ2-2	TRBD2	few	CASSRIAGGPAGELFF	TGTGCCAGCAGCCGGATAGCGGGAGGGCCCGCCGGGGAGCTGTTTTTT
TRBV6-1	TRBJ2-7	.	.	CASTKGSISYEQYF	TGTGCCAGCACCAAAGGGTCTATCTCCTACGAGCAGTACTTC
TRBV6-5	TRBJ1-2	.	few	CASSYDRNYGYTF	TGTGCCAGCAGTTACGACAGGAACTATGGCTACACCTTC
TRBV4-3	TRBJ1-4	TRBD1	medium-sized	CASSQAGQGHEKLFF	TGCGCCAGCAGCCAAGCGGGACAGGGGCATGAAAAACTGTTTTTT
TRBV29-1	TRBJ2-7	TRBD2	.	CSVGTSGTYEQYF	TGCAGCGTGGGGACTAGCGGGACCTACGAGCAGTACTTC
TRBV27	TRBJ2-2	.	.	CASSFSGRYTGELFF	TGTGCCAGCAGTTTTTCGGGCCGCTACACCGGGGAGCTGTTTTTT
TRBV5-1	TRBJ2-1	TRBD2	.	CASSLERLAGGNEQFF	TGCGCCAGCAGCTTGGAGAGACTAGCGGGGGGGAATGAGCAGTTCTTC
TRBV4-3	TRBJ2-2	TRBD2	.	CASSQPGLAGAGELFF	TGCGCCAGCAGCCAACCTGGGCTAGCGGGGGCCGGGGAGCTGTTTTTT
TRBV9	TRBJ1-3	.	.	CASSGGSGNTIYF	TGTGCCAGCAGCGGGGGGTCCGGAAACACCATATATTTT
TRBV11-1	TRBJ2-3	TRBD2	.	CASSLAGTSGGLSADTQYF	TGTGCCAGCAGCTTGGCCGGGACTAGCGGGGGCCTGTCCGCGGATACGCAGTATTTT
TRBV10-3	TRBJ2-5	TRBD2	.	CAINPSGGPETQYF	TGTGCCATCAACCCTAGCGGGGGGCCGGAGACCCAGTACTTC
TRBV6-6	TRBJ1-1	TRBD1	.	CASSRPRQGAFF	TGTGCCAGCAGCCGTCCTAGACAGGGAGCTTTCTTT
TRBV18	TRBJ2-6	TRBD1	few	CASSPPGGTGVSGANVLTF	TGTGCCAGCTCACCACCAGGAGGGACAGGGGTCTCTGGGGCCAACGTCCTGACTTTC
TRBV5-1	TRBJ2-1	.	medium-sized	CASSPRTGGGNYNEQFF	TGCGCCAGCAGCCCACGCACTGGGGGGGGCAACTACAATGAGCAGTTCTTC
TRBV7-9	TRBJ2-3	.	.	CASSQLGTLDTQYF	TGTGCCAGCAGCCAACTCGGGACCCTAGATACGCAGTATTTT
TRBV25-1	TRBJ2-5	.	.	CASSEYRGRETQYF	TGTGCCAGCAGTGAATATCGAGGGCGGGAGACCCAGTACTTC
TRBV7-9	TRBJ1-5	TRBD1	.	CASSPGTGGQPQHF	TGTGCCAGCAGCCCCGGGACAGGGGGTCAGCCCCAGCATTTT
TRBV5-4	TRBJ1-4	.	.	CASSFGGDEKLFF	TGTGCCAGCAGCTTCGGAGGGGATGAAAAACTGTTTTTT
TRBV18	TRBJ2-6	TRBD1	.	CASFTGGTGANVLTF	TGTGCCAGCTTTACAGGGGGCACTGGGGCCAACGTCCTGACTTTC
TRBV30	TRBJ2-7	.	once	CAWSDTWQGNYEQYF	TGTGCCTGGAGTGATACTTGGCAGGGGAACTACGAGCAGTACTTC
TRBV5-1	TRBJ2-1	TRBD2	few	CASSSTSGSPYNEQFF	TGCGCCAGCAGCTCTACTAGCGGGAGTCCGTACAATGAGCAGTTCTTC
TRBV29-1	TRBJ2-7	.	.	CSVRAGLEAYEQYF	TGCAGCGTCCGAGCGGGCCTGGAAGCCTACGAGCAGTACTTC
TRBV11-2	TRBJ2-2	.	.	CASSLGGGGTGELFF	TGTGCCAGCAGCTTAGGAGGGGGGGGAACCGGGGAGCTGTTTTTT
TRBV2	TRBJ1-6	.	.	CASILSGGAGNSPLHF	TGTGCCAGCATCCTCTCCGGGGGGGCAGGTAATTCACCCCTCCACTTT
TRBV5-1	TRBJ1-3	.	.	CASSLGTFGNTIYF	TGCGCCAGCAGCTTAGGGACTTTTGGAAACACCATATATTTT
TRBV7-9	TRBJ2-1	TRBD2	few	CASSSPAGGFNEQFF	TGTGCCAGCAGCTCCCCAGCGGGGGGGTTCAATGAGCAGTTCTTC
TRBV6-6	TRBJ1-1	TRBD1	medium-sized	CASVRQGLNTEAFF	TGTGCCAGCGTAAGACAGGGGTTGAACACTGAAGCTTTCTTT
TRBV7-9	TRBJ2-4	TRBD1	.	CASSLWDRIAKNIQYF	TGTGCCAGCAGCCTGTGGGACAGAATAGCCAAAAACATTCAGTACTTC
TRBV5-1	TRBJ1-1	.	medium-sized	CASSRDKGGTEAFF	TGCGCCAGCAGCCGGGACAAGGGAGGGACTGAAGCTTTCTTT
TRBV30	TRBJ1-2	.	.	CAWSRGVDNYGYTF	TGTGCCTGGAGTAGGGGGGTTGATAACTATGGCTACACCTTC
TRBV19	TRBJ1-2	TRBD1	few	CASSTLSGQDPRGYGYTF	TGTGCCAGTAGTACCTTATCCGGACAGGATCCACGGGGCTATGGCTACACCTTC
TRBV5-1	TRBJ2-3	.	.	CASRGQSTDTQYF	TGCGCCAGCAGGGGGCAGAGCACAGATACGCAGTATTTT
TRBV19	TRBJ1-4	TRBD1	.	CASSGGATNEKLFF	TGTGCCAGTTCAGGGGGTGCAACTAATGAAAAACTGTTTTTT
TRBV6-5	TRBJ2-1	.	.	CASSYPEGPLDDEQFF	TGTGCCAGCAGTTACCCCGAGGGACCTCTCGATGATGAGCAGTTCTTC
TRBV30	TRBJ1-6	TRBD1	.	CAWRRQGQIVNSPLHF	TGTGCCTGGAGGCGACAGGGGCAGATTGTAAATTCACCCCTCCACTTT
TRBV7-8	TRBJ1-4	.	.	CASSLALEATNEKLFF	TGTGCCAGCAGCTTAGCGTTGGAGGCAACTAATGAAAAACTGTTTTTT
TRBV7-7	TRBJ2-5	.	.	CASSLAVSGKETQYF	TGTGCCAGCAGCTTAGCGGTATCGGGGAAAGAGACCCAGTACTTC
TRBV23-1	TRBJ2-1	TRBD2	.	CASSQRTSGGESSYNEQFF	TGCGCCAGCAGTCAGAGAACTAGCGGGGGGGAAAGCTCCTACAATGAGCAGTTCTTC
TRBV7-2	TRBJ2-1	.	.	CASSQSPASDEQFF	TGTGCCAGCAGCCAGTCCCCGGCTAGCGATGAGCAGTTCTTC
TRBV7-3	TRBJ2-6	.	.	CASSLLDTGANVLTF	TGTGCCAGCAGCTTACTAGACACTGGGGCCAACGTCCTGACTTTC
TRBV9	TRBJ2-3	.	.	CASNRGAEGTDTQYF	TGTGCCAGCAACCGTGGAGCGGAGGGCACAGATACGCAGTATTTT
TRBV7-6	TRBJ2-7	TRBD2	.	CASSPKLAGVPYEQYF	TGTGCCAGCAGCCCTAAACTAGCGGGAGTTCCCTACGAGCAGTACTTC
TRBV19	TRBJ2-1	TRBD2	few	CASSPREASGRGDEQFF	TGTGCCAGTAGTCCAAGAGAGGCTAGCGGGAGGGGCGATGAGCAGTTCTTC
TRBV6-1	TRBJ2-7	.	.	CASGLTSYEQYF	TGTGCCAGCGGCCTCACTAGTTACGAGCAGTACTTC
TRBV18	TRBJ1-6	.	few	CASSPFSLRGSSYNSPLHF	TGTGCCAGCTCACCTTTCTCATTGCGCGGGAGCTCCTATAATTCACCCCTCCACTTT
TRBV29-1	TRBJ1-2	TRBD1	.	CSPQLLWTGDYGYTF	TGCAGCCCACAACTGCTCTGGACAGGGGACTATGGCTACACCTTC
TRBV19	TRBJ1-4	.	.	CASSLQGINEKLFF	TGTGCCAGTAGTTTACAGGGCATTAATGAAAAACTGTTTTTT